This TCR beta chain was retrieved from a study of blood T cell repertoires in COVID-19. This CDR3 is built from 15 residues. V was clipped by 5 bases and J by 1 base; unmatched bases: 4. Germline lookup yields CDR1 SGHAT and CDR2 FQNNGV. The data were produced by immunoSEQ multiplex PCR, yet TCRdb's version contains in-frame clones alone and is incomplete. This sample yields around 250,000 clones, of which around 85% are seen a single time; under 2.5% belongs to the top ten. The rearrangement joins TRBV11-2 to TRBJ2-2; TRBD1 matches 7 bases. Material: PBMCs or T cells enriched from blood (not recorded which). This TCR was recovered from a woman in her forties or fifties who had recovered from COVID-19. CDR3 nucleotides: TGTGCCAGCAGCCGACAGGGAATGAACACCGGGGAGCTGTTTTTT. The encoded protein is CASSRQGMNTGELFF.